This record concerns one TCR beta chain sequence. The antigen is unknown. The source of the sample is a study of Ad26.COV2.S vaccination and SARS-CoV-2 variants. Study in general: It was the COV1001 Ad26.COV2.S trial arm that included the donor.

Study outcomes and limitations: Breadth measured for non-spike TCRs was similar across vaccine and placebo recipients. Possibly, TCR breadth and depth analyses underestimated total T cell responses.

Treatment denoted: roughly 19 received Ad26.COV2.S at low or high dose, single or two shots; about 5 received placebo; per-sample allocation not given. Specimens were obtained on day 63 following the first vaccine or placebo injection. At a Boston site, the person donating was an adult of 18-55 years. Trimming removed 4 bases from V and 5 bases from J; junction bases left unmatched: 10. Germline V lookup: CDR1 SGDLS, CDR2 YYNGEE. The CDR3 runs 17 residues. TCRdb's copy holds only in-frame clones and misses some; the assay was immunoSEQ multiplex PCR. This sample has about 430,000 clones; about 93% occur once, and the top ten carry 10% to 15%.

This TCR was recovered from a person between 18 and 60 years old who received the Ad26.COV2.S COVID-19 vaccine or a placebo. The material was peripheral blood, obtained in a trial of Ad26.COV2.S vaccine versus placebo. The chain is built from TRBV9 and TRBJ2-2, with 11 bases fitting TRBD2. The CDR3 sequence is CASSPFSGRAGTGELFF. The CDR3 bases are TGTGCCAGCAGCCCTTTTAGCGGGAGGGCCGGTACCGGGGAGCTGTTTTTT.